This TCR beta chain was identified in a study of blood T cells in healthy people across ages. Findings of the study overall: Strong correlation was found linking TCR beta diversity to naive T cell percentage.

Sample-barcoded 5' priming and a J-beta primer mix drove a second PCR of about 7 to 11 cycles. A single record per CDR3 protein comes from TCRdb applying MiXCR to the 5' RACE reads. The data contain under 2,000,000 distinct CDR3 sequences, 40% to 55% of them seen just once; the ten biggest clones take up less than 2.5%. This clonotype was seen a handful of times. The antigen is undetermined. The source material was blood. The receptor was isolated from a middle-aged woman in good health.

For the CDR3, the DNA is TGTGCCAGCAGTACCAACGCGGGCTCAGGCTACACCTTC. This sequence encodes CASSTNAGSGYTF. V usage is TRBV12-3 or TRBV12-4 and J usage is TRBJ1-2; D not resolved. The CDR3 is 13 residues long. Trimming removed 5 bases at V and 8 bases at J, with 15 bases between.